This T cell receptor beta chain was recovered during a study of OX40 agonist ivuxolimab in advanced cancers. Describing the broader study: Ivuxolimab, which targeted the costimulatory receptor OX40 (CD134), was an agonistic, fully human IgG2 monoclonal antibody. Intravenous ivuxolimab was administered to patients every 2 weeks at six dose levels: 0.01, 0.1, 0.3, 1.5, 3 and 10 mg/kg. Of the approximately 54 dose-escalation patients, hepatocellular carcinoma was present in around 20, melanoma in approximately 15, renal cell carcinoma in 9 and head and neck cancer in 9. In the dose-escalation cohort, 82.7% of patients were male, and the mean age was approximately 60 years, with a range of about 23 to 90. Patients were allowed to have had prior anti-PD-1, anti-PD-L1 or anti-CTLA-4 therapy, and less than 45% of the dose-escalation patients had previously received checkpoint inhibitors. Three dose-escalation patients achieved partial responses, one with hepatocellular carcinoma and two with cutaneous melanoma. Peripheral TCRbeta sequencing aimed to test whether ivuxolimab altered TCR sequence diversity and caused clonal T-cell expansion. The monotherapy dose-escalation portion (N ≈ 50 patients) of the phase I ivuxolimab trial is reported in the paper. The full study reports these points: After ivuxolimab, more expanded clones were found on average in CD8+ T cells than in CD4+ T cells. In the 0.1-3.0 mg/kg groups, partial responders had among the lowest normalized peripheral clonal expansion, particularly in CD8+ T cells. At doses of 0.1 to 3.0 mg/kg, clonal expansion of both CD4+ and CD8+ blood T cells was observed from baseline to week 6. Low levels of normalized T-cell clonal expansion were also seen in some patients who did not respond. Which antigens the clonally expanded peripheral T cells were specific for was not determined.

Patients with a history of autoimmune disease or receiving systemic immunosuppression were excluded from the trial. In every dose cohort, peripheral blood was drawn for TCR sequencing at baseline, cycle 4 day 1, and cycle 7 day 1. Samples were obtained from an open-label, multicenter, first-in-human phase I dose-escalation trial of ivuxolimab. Adults with locally advanced or metastatic melanoma, renal cell carcinoma, hepatocellular carcinoma or head and neck squamous cell carcinoma were enrolled in the trial. CD4+ and CD8+ T cells were sorted separately from peripheral blood before TCR sequencing. As regards this clone: Its antigen remains unidentified. No quality values exist for individual bases; no much larger clone is one base distant.

Genomic DNA was extracted from sorted cells for sequencing of the TCRbeta CDR3 region. The immunoSEQ Assay was used to sequence the TCRbeta CDR3 regions. Entries here come from immuneACCESS through TCRdb and include only in-frame sequences with V and J called. Some clones fail to appear in such tables; in the studies checked, an unresolved V gene covers under half of the shortfall, and the cause of the remainder is unknown. The table for this sample lists over 150,000 clones; roughly 94% of them were counted only once. The top ten constitute about 0.31% of the sample. There are 13 amino acids in the CDR3, from cysteine to phenylalanine inclusive. The entry retains the CDR3 DNA only, 39 bases that are in frame from base 1. V and J lose 1 base and 7 bases, and a span of 10 bases separates them. Sequences SGHNT (CDR1) and YENEEA (CDR2) are obtained from the germline V gene.

The sequence is built from TRBV11-3 and TRBJ1-1; the D gene is not confidently resolved. Material: CD4+ or CD8+ T cells sorted from blood, obtained in a trial of the OX40 agonist ivuxolimab. The sequence was collected from an adult with an advanced solid tumor such as melanoma, head and neck, liver or kidney cancer. The CDR3 reads as follows: CASSLVRWGEAFF. Read as DNA, the sequence is TGTGCCAGCAGCTTAGTGCGGTGGGGTGAAGCTTTCTTT.